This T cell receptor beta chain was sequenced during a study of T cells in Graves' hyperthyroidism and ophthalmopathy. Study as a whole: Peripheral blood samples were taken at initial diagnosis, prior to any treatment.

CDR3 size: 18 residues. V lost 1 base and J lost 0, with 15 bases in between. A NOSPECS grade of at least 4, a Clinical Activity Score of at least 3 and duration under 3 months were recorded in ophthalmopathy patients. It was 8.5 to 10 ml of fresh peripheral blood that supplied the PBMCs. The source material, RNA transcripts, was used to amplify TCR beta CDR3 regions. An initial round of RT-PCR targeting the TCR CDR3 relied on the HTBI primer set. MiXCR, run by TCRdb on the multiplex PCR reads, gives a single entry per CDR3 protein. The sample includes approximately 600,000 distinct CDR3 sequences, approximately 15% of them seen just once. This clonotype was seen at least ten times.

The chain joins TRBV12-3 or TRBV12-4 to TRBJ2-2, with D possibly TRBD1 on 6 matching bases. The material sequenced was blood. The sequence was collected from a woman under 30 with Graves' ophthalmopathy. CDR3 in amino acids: CASSLVVGAVTNTGELFF. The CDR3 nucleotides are TGTGCCAGCAGTTTAGTGGTGGGGGCGGTTACGAACACCGGGGAGCTGTTTTTT.